This T cell receptor beta chain was sequenced for a study of cytomegalovirus exposure and HLA in healthy donors. Overall study context: As an earlier analysis found, 150 million to 200 million T cells yielded about 120 million unique TCR beta sequences.

Trimming took 0 bases from V and 6 from J; bases not matched to a gene: 2. The CDR3 has 15 amino acids. Germline V gives CDR1 SGHVS, CDR2 FQNEAQ. The PCR used 60 Vbeta and 13 Jbeta primers. This table comes from immunoSEQ multiplex PCR, and its TCRdb copy is limited to in-frame clones, with some not included. The data hold under 150,000 clones, with 65% to 90% observed a single time. This TCR derives from a woman aged 25-40 years in good health and CMV-seronegative. Specimen: PBMCs. J is TRBJ2-1 and V is TRBV7-8; 10 nucleotides match TRBD2. The CDR3 spells CASSLAQRGGNEQFF. The DNA of the CDR3 is TGTGCCAGCAGCTTAGCGCAGCGGGGGGGCAATGAGCAGTTCTTC. Together with reference TRBV7-8 and TRBJ2-1, the CDR3 gives the full variable domain: GAGVSQSPRYKVAKRGQDVALRCDPISGHVSLFWYQQALGQGPEFLTYFQNEAQLDKSGLPSDRFFAERPEGSVSTLKIQRTQQEDSAVYLCASSLAQRGGNEQFFGPGTRLTVL.